The 13 T cell receptor beta chains in this list originate from one sample, sequenced in a study of beta chain features in type 1 diabetes. The investigators reverse transcribed all of the isolated RNA, so they sequenced expressed TCRB transcripts. The repertoire was sequenced with immunoSEQ multiplex PCR; TCRdb's copy has only in-frame clones and lacks some. This sample has roughly 140,000 clones; approximately 8.1% occur once, and the top ten carry about 0.6%. Sequencing input: central memory CD4+ T cells from blood. The receptors here all came from a man aged 18 to 29 in good health.

This clone was seen only a few times. The chain couples TRBV5-1 to TRBJ1-5; 8 bases line up with TRBD1. This CDR3 contains 15 residues. The V gene end was trimmed by 4 bases and the J gene end by 3 bases; junction bases not matched to a gene: 6. Germline CDR1 SGHRS, CDR2 YFSETQ. The CDR3 here is CASSIQGAYNQPQHF. CDR3 nucleotides: TGCGCCAGCAGCATCCAGGGGGCGTACAATCAGCCCCAGCATTTT.

The rearrangement links TRBV4-1 to TRBJ1-6, with TRBD1 matching over 12 bases. The J segment lost 3 bases and the V segment lost 3 bases, leaving 6 bases of the junction unmatched. The V gene's germline CDR1 is MGHRA and CDR2 YSYEKL. This CDR3 is built from 18 residues. The CDR3 sequence: CASSHTGTGGGYNSPLHF. In DNA form, the CDR3 reads TGCGCCAGCAGCCATACCGGGACAGGGGGCGGCTATAATTCACCCCTCCACTTT.

This clone was observed a handful of times. The chain is built from TRBV6-5 and TRBJ1-1; D gene ambiguous. CDR3 length: 13 residues. V lost 1 base and J lost 7, with 10 bases in between. The V gene's germline CDR1 is MNHEY and CDR2 SVGAGI. CDR3 bases: TGTGCCAGCAGTTACTTTCTAACTAGTGAAGCTTTCTTT. It yields the protein CASSYFLTSEAFF.

The sample holds a few counts of this clone. The chain combines TRBV6-5 with TRBJ2-3; D not resolved. V shed 8 bases and J shed 2 bases, with 8 bases lying between them. CDR1 MNHEY and CDR2 SVGAGI come from the germline V gene. This CDR3 is built from 12 residues. The CDR3 is CASGPVTDTQYF. The CDR3 DNA reads as TGTGCCAGCGGGCCTGTCACAGATACGCAGTATTTT.

This clone has only a few counts. The genes are TRBV7-3 and TRBJ2-3; D is perhaps TRBD1 (5 bases). This CDR3 is 14 amino acids long. V lost 5 bases and J 4 bases, leaving 13 bases between the germline ends. In germline, CDR1 is SGHTA, CDR2 FQGTGA. In DNA form, the CDR3 reads TGTGCCAGCAGCCCCGACAGCCCCCCAGATACGCAGTATTTT. It yields the protein CASSPDSPPDTQYF.

This clone was picked up a small number of times. The V and J genes are TRBV18 and TRBJ2-3; 10 nucleotides agree with TRBD2. V shed 0 bases, J shed 5 bases, and the junction held 8 bases outside the gene matches. CDR1 KGHSH and CDR2 LQKENI come from the germline V gene. This CDR3 has 17 amino acids. The CDR3 spells CASSPPQAGGRGDTQYF. As DNA, the CDR3 is TGTGCCAGCTCACCACCGCAAGCGGGGGGGCGTGGAGATACGCAGTATTTT.

This clone appeared a few times. The chain combines TRBV10-3 with TRBJ2-3, with TRBD1 identical over 8 bases. V gave up 4 bases and J gave up 8 bases; unmatched junction bases: 17. Germline lookup yields CDR1 ENHRY and CDR2 SYGVKD. CDR3 length: 17 residues. The CDR3 DNA reads TGTGCCATCAGTGTTGATCAGGGGGCGATTTTGCTCGGTACGCAGTATTTT. Translating it yields CAISVDQGAILLGTQYF.

This clone turned up a few times. The chain has TRBV7-2 and TRBJ2-5, with TRBD1 as a possible D gene (5 bases). The CDR3 spans 16 residues. Looked up from germline, CDR1 is SGHTA and CDR2 is FQGNSA. The germline V and J ends were trimmed by 7 bases and 1 base, with 19 bases remaining between them. CDR3 in amino acids: CASKFRPTEIQETQYF. The DNA for the CDR3 is TGTGCCAGCAAATTCAGGCCGACAGAGATCCAAGAGACCCAGTACTTC.

This clone was recorded at least ten times. The chain uses TRBV29-1 and TRBJ1-1; D is undetermined. The CDR3 has 13 amino acids. With 4 bases removed from V and 1 base from J, the gap between germline ends came to 10 bases. Germline V lookup: CDR1 SQVTM, CDR2 ANQGSEA. CDR3 in amino acids: CSVGSLGNTEAFF. CDR3 coding DNA: TGCAGCGTTGGGAGTCTAGGGAACACTGAAGCTTTCTTT.

There are a few counts of this clone. The chain links TRBV20-1 to TRBJ1-2; TRBD1 is a possible D gene (6 bases). The germline V and J ends were trimmed by 7 bases and 2 bases, with 8 bases remaining between them. The CDR3 runs 11 residues. Germline CDR1 reads DFQATT; CDR2 reads SNEGSKA (reference sequence). The CDR3: CSEGDNYGYTF. The CDR3 DNA reads TGCAGTGAGGGGGACAACTATGGCTACACCTTC.

This clone was recorded a few times. This chain uses TRBV28 with TRBJ1-2; 9 bases line up with TRBD1. In germline, CDR1 is MDHEN, CDR2 SYDVKM. The CDR3 contains 14 residues. V lost 7 bases and J lost 2; bases outside the gene matches: 5. The CDR3 bases are TGTGCCAGCACACTCGGGACAGGGAACTATGGCTACACCTTC. Residues: CASTLGTGNYGYTF.

This clone turned up a few times. Other DNA sequences in this sample translate to the same CDR3. The V gene is TRBV7-2, the J gene TRBJ1-2; no reliable D call. The V end was cut by 1 base, the J end by 8 bases, with 8 bases between. The CDR3 totals 12 residues. Germline-derived CDR1 and CDR2 are SGHTA and FQGNSA. The CDR3, as DNA: TGTGCCAGCAGCTTAGACCGCGCCGGCTACACCTTC. As protein: CASSLDRAGYTF.

Many counts were recorded for this clone. The chain carries TRBV9 and TRBJ2-2; D not certain. With 6 bases removed from V and 7 bases from J, the gap between germline ends came to 13 bases. CDR3 length: 13 amino acids. CDR1 and CDR2 (germline): SGDLS, YYNGEE. CDR3 loop: CASTHGTVGELFF. In nucleotides, the CDR3 is TGTGCCAGCACGCATGGAACAGTCGGGGAGCTGTTTTTT. The whole variable domain, filled in from reference TRBV9 and TRBJ2-2, reads DSGVTQTPKHLITATGQRVTLRCSPRSGDLSVYWYQQSLDQGLQFLIQYYNGEERAKGNILERFSAQQFPDLHSELNLSSLELGDSALYFCASTHGTVGELFFGEGSRLTVL.